These 7 T cell receptor beta chains came from one sample sequenced in a study of human T cells and chemical hapten exposure. TCRdb itself ran the RACE reads through MiXCR, one entry per CDR3 protein. The table shows about 130,000 distinct CDR3 sequences, with more than 7.5% occurring only once. Time point indicated: healthy volunteer bleed at 2 weeks. Before extraction, the whole blood was not fractionated, and total RNA was taken from it. The sequencing sample was made of whole blood. Receptor source: a male donor in good health. Some clones in this sample may be carry-over from other donors' samples.

This chain links TRBV6-2 or TRBV6-3 with TRBJ1-4; 9 bases match TRBD1. The CDR3 consists of 15 residues. The V gene end was trimmed by 7 bases and the J gene end by 7 bases; junction bases not matched to a gene: 10. CDR1 and CDR2 (germline): MNHEY, SVGEGT. The CDR3 sequence: CASTDPPGQGEKLFF. Written as DNA, the CDR3 is TGTGCCAGCACCGACCCGCCGGGACAGGGTGAAAAACTGTTTTTT.

The genes are TRBV6-2 or TRBV6-3 and TRBJ2-1, with 12 nucleotides matching TRBD2. Germline V gene data show CDR1 as MNHEY and CDR2 as SVGEGT. The V gene end was trimmed by 6 bases and the J gene end by 10 bases; junction bases not matched to a gene: 13. CDR3 length: 16 amino acids. CDR3 coding DNA: TGTGCCAGCAGGGACGGAGCTAGCGGGGGGGCCGACGAGCAGTTCTTC. Its protein product is CASRDGASGGADEQFF.

This clonotype has ten or more counts. The V and J genes are TRBV19 and TRBJ1-5; no firm D call. The V gene's germline CDR1 is LNHDA and CDR2 SQIVND (reference sequence). This CDR3 is built from 17 residues. Trimming removed 1 base at V and 0 bases at J, with 13 bases between. CDR3 protein: CASSIVPDGYSNQPQHF. CDR3 bases: TGTGCCAGTAGTATAGTTCCCGACGGATATAGCAATCAGCCCCAGCATTTT.

This clonotype was counted at least ten times. The chain carries TRBV20-1 and TRBJ2-1, with 9 nucleotides matching TRBD2. CDR1 is DFQATT, CDR2 SNEGSKA, per germline (reference sequence). After removal of 6 bases from V and 6 bases from J, the junction contained 12 bases not matched to a gene. The length of the CDR3 is 15 residues. CDR3 sequence: CSASGVAGVVNEQFF. The CDR3 DNA reads TGCAGTGCCTCCGGGGTAGCGGGAGTGGTCAATGAGCAGTTCTTC.

V usage is TRBV6-5 and J usage is TRBJ1-4; D call uncertain. Trimming cost V 1 base and J 5 bases, with 5 bases left between them. Germline CDR1 MNHEY, CDR2 SVGAGI. The CDR3 has 13 amino acids. This chain's CDR3 is CASSYLANEKLFF. CDR3 coding DNA: TGTGCCAGCAGTTACTTGGCCAATGAAAAACTGTTTTTT.

Only a few counts were recorded for this clonotype. The chain recombines TRBV21-1 with TRBJ1-2; the table's D call, TRBD1, has no DNA check behind it. TRBV21-1 is classified as a pseudogene. CDR3 length: 13 residues. The CDR3 nucleotides are TGTGCCAGCAGCAAACTCCCGGTTCATGGCTACACCTTC. Protein sequence: CASSKLPVHGYTF.

This sequence joins TRBV20-1 and TRBJ2-7, with D perhaps being TRBD1 or TRBD2 (5 bases each). V lost 4 bases to trimming and J lost 5 bases, with 30 bases between them. CDR1 DFQATT and CDR2 SNEGSKA come from the germline V gene (reference sequence). This CDR3 is 18 amino acids long. The chain's CDR3 is CSATEEGFLTELLHEQYF. In DNA form, the CDR3 reads TGCAGTGCTACAGAAGAGGGGTTCCTGACTGAACTTTTACACGAGCAGTACTTC.